Below are 10 T cell receptor beta chains sequenced from a single sample in a study of early T cells in non-severe SARS-CoV-2 infection (dated by TCRdb to about 2021). Libraries came from 5' RACE. Sequencer: NextSeq 500. TCRdb reanalyzed the raw reads on its own, using fastp at Q25 for trimming and MiXCR for clone calling, and kept in-frame beta chains. Records with the same CDR3 protein are collapsed into one entry carrying the most frequent genes and DNA. The sample includes tens of thousands of distinct CDR3 sequences, with under 15% observed a single time. Roughly 6.4% of the sample is taken by the ten largest. Sequences were obtained from whole blood. These receptors were collected from an adult who was a healthcare worker with PCR-confirmed SARS-CoV-2 infection or an uninfected control (not recorded which).

This clonotype has ten or more counts. V and J are TRBV12-3 or TRBV12-4 and TRBJ1-1, with D unresolved. Trimming pared 6 bases from V and 0 bases from J, leaving 11 bases between. This CDR3 contains 14 residues. Written as DNA, the CDR3 is TGTGCCAGCAGCCTGAGCGGGATGAACACTGAAGCTTTCTTT. Amino acid sequence: CASSLSGMNTEAFF.

The table lists this clonotype with a few counts. The rearrangement joins TRBV18 to TRBJ2-2, with 7 positions matching TRBD1. CDR1 is KGHSH, CDR2 LQKENI, per germline. CDR3 length equals 15 residues. V trimming: 6 bases; J trimming: 7 bases; junction bases outside the gene matches: 11. CDR3 in DNA: TGTGCCAGCTCCCAGAAAACAGGGGATATCGGGGAGCTGTTTTTT. It encodes CASSQKTGDIGELFF.

Ten or more counts support this clonotype. The V call is TRBV6-5, the J call TRBJ2-3; perhaps TRBD2 as D (6 bases). CDR3 size: 11 residues. Germline CDR1 reads MNHEY; CDR2 reads SVGAGI. Trimming took off 9 bases at V and 4 bases at J, with 8 bases between the two ends. In DNA form, the CDR3 reads TGTGCCAGTAGGAGGGCAGATACGCAGTATTTT. Protein: CASRRADTQYF.

The V call is TRBV29-1, the J call TRBJ1-1, with TRBD1 identical over 8 bases. Unmatched junction bases numbered 6, after V lost 6 bases and J lost 3 bases. Looked up from germline, CDR1 is SQVTM and CDR2 is ANQGSEA. The CDR3 is made up of 13 amino acids. DNA of the CDR3: TGCAGCGTGAATCAGGGGGCGGACACTGAAGCTTTCTTT. It yields the protein CSVNQGADTEAFF.

The chain employs TRBV14 and TRBJ2-3; 14 nucleotides agree with TRBD2. Losses at the gene ends were 4 bases for V and 2 bases for J; bases not matched to a gene: 5. CDR3 length: 17 residues. Germline V gene lookup returns CDR1 SGHDN and CDR2 FVKESK. This CDR3 reads CASSRLGLAGVTDTQYF. CDR3 DNA sequence: TGTGCCAGCAGCCGACTGGGACTAGCGGGAGTCACAGATACGCAGTATTTT.

This clonotype was seen a few times. The chain links TRBV28 to TRBJ2-4; no definite D call. The CDR3 runs to 14 residues. V was cut by 2 bases and J by 5 bases, with 10 bases left in between. Germline V lookup: CDR1 MDHEN, CDR2 SYDVKM. For the CDR3, the DNA is TGTGCCAGCAGTTTAGTCCATTGGGAAAACATTCAGTACTTC. It translates to CASSLVHWENIQYF. The variable domain in full, with the rest retrieved from reference TRBV28 and TRBJ2-4, is DVKVTQSSRYLVKRTGEKVFLECVQDMDHENMFWYRQDPGLGLRLIYFSYDVKMKEKGDIPEGYSVSREKKERFSLILESASTNQTSMYLCASSLVHWENIQYFGAGTRLSVL.

In this sample, this clonotype turned up a few times. The chain has TRBV20-1 and TRBJ2-3; 15 nucleotides line up with TRBD2. Germline V gene lookup returns CDR1 DFQATT and CDR2 SNEGSKA (reference sequence). This CDR3 has 15 residues. The V gene end was trimmed by 6 bases and the J gene end by 5 bases; junction bases not matched to a gene: 6. This CDR3 is CSANPGLAGGDTQYF. The CDR3 region has the DNA TGCAGTGCAAATCCGGGACTAGCGGGAGGAGATACGCAGTATTTT.

This clonotype occurred a few times. V and J are TRBV28 and TRBJ1-2; 11 positions match TRBD1. The germline gives CDR1 MDHEN, CDR2 SYDVKM. The CDR3 loop spans 21 amino acids. V shed 2 bases, J shed 4 bases, and the junction held 21 bases outside the gene matches. The CDR3: CASSLTLRTGGSLAPLYGYTF. The DNA for the CDR3 is TGTGCCAGCAGTTTAACTCTTAGGACAGGGGGCTCACTCGCGCCTCTCTATGGCTACACCTTC.

There are a few counts of this clonotype. The chain carries TRBV12-3 or TRBV12-4 and TRBJ2-3; 7 nucleotides align to TRBD2. The junction had 10 bases not matched to a gene; V was cut back by 11 bases and J by 2 bases. This CDR3 spans 14 amino acids. The CDR3 region is CALRRGTLTDTQYF. The DNA of the CDR3 is TGTGCCCTCCGGCGGGGGACCCTCACAGATACGCAGTATTTT.

Many counts were recorded for this clonotype. The gene calls are TRBV11-2 and TRBJ2-3, with a possible D match to TRBD2 (5 bases). The V end was cut by 10 bases, the J end by 0 bases, with 17 bases between. Germline values: CDR1 SGHAT, CDR2 FQNNGV. CDR3 size: 15 residues. The CDR3 sequence is CATRPGSESTDTQYF. CDR3 nucleotides: TGTGCCACCCGACCTGGGAGCGAGAGCACAGATACGCAGTATTTT.